This TCR beta chain was captured in a study of response to subunit inactivated influenza vaccine. Findings and limits, study-wide: There was a suggestion from the authors that each seasonal influenza vaccination recruits few new T cells.

TCRdb analysed the RT-PCR reads with MiXCR anew, one entry per CDR3 protein. The table records 450,000 to 600,000 distinct CDR3 sequences, around 8% of them present only once. V lost 4 bases to trimming and J lost 1 base; unmatched junction nucleotides: 4. The CDR3 runs 15 residues. The germline V gene has CDR1 SGHDN and CDR2 FVKESK. In regard to this clonotype: Its specificity is not known.

The sample here was PBMCs from blood, taken about 23 months after vaccination. This clonotype was sampled from a man between 50 and 75 years old who received an inactivated influenza vaccine. This chain connects TRBV14 to TRBJ1-1; the match to TRBD1 covers 9 bases. Written as DNA, the CDR3 is TGTGCCAGCAGCCTCGGACAGGGGTCGAACACTGAAGCTTTCTTT. Its protein is CASSLGQGSNTEAFF.